This TCR beta chain comes out of a study of OX40 agonist ivuxolimab in advanced cancers. For the study in its entirety: The costimulatory receptor OX40 (CD134) was targeted by ivuxolimab, a fully human IgG2 agonistic monoclonal antibody. Intravenous ivuxolimab was administered to patients every 2 weeks at six dose levels: 0.01, 0.1, 0.3, 1.5, 3 and 10 mg/kg. Of the approximately 54 patients in dose escalation, about 20 had hepatocellular carcinoma, roughly 15 had melanoma, 9 had renal cell carcinoma and 9 had head and neck cancer. The dose-escalation cohort was roughly 80% male with a mean age of roughly 62 years, ranging from 23 to 79. Prior anti-PD-1, anti-PD-L1 or anti-CTLA-4 therapy was permitted, and checkpoint inhibitors had been received by about 37% of dose-escalation patients. Partial responses occurred in three dose-escalation patients: two with cutaneous melanoma and one with hepatocellular carcinoma. The purpose of peripheral TCRbeta sequencing was to test whether ivuxolimab changed TCR sequence diversity and led to clonal T-cell expansion. The monotherapy dose-escalation portion (N ≈ 52 patients) of the phase I ivuxolimab trial is reported in the paper.

On this clone itself: It lacks a known antigen. Per-nucleotide qualities are absent, and no much larger clonotype sits a single base away.

The trial excluded patients who had a history of autoimmune disease or were on systemic immunosuppression. Peripheral blood for TCR sequencing was collected from all dose cohorts at baseline, on cycle 4 day 1, and on cycle 7 day 1. Samples came from an open-label, multicenter, first-in-human phase I dose-escalation trial of ivuxolimab. Adults with locally advanced or metastatic melanoma, renal cell carcinoma, hepatocellular carcinoma or head and neck squamous cell carcinoma were enrolled in the trial. Before TCR sequencing, CD4+ T cells and CD8+ T cells from peripheral blood were sorted into separate populations. Overall study outcomes, separate from this receptor: Low levels of normalized T-cell clonal expansion were also seen in some patients who did not respond. At doses of 0.1 to 3.0 mg/kg, clonal expansion of both CD4+ and CD8+ blood T cells was observed from baseline to week 6. After ivuxolimab, more expanded clones were found on average in CD8+ T cells than in CD4+ T cells. Which antigens the clonally expanded peripheral T cells were specific for was not determined. In the 0.1-3.0 mg/kg groups, partial responders were among the patients with the lowest normalized peripheral clonal expansion, particularly in CD8+ T cells.

For CDR1 and CDR2, the germline V gene (reference sequence) lists LNHDA and SQIVND. Including cysteine and phenylalanine, the CDR3 has 14 amino acids. Just CDR3 DNA is preserved here, 42 bases in frame from base 1. V and J are truncated by 5 bases and 4 bases respectively, leaving an intervening sequence of 13 bases. Genomic DNA was isolated from the sorted cells so that the TCRbeta CDR3 region could be sequenced. The immunoSEQ Assay was used to sequence the TCRbeta CDR3 regions. TCRdb took over this immuneACCESS table, retaining in-frame rearrangements with V and J assigned. Such tables are incomplete; in checked studies, under half of the missing clones stem from an unresolved V gene, and the remainder is unexplained. A total of some 19,000 clones appear in this sample, 80% to 85% of them only once. The ten largest clones take up 3.8% of the sample.

The sample consisted of CD4+ or CD8+ T cells sorted from blood, taken in a trial of the OX40 agonist ivuxolimab. The TCR sequence derives from an adult with an advanced solid tumor such as melanoma, head and neck, liver or kidney cancer. The chain couples TRBV19 to TRBJ2-3; perhaps TRBD2 is the D gene, with 7 bases matching. In nucleotides, the sequence is TGTGCCAGTAGTCGGGGAGGGGGGGCAGATACGCAGTATTTT. Translated, this is CASSRGGGADTQYF.